This T cell receptor (beta chain) was sequenced for a study of beta chain features in type 1 diabetes. Across the study: No age, gender or cell yield differences were seen between patients and healthy donors.

Per germline, CDR1 ENHRY and CDR2 SYGVKD. V dropped 3 bases and J dropped 1 base, with 10 bases sitting between them. The CDR3 is 14 residues long. In its sample, this clone was seen once. Reverse transcribing all isolated RNA meant expressed TCRB transcripts were sequenced. Using immunoSEQ multiplex PCR, the repertoire was profiled, and TCRdb retains in-frame clones only, with some absent. In the table there are 60,000 to 75,000 clones, roughly three fifths of which are singletons. One heparinised blood draw, averaging roughly 0.11 L, came from each donor. Material for sequencing was Tregs from blood. The rearrangement joins TRBV10-3 to TRBJ2-7; the D gene is possibly TRBD1 (6 bases). The receptor comes from a woman under 30 in good health. The CDR3 DNA reads TGTGCCATCAGTGACAGGGGAAGGTCCTACGAGCAGTACTTC. This translates into CAISDRGRSYEQYF.